The 14 T cell receptor beta chains presented below share a single source sample, sequenced in a study of a mutant IDH1 vaccine in newly diagnosed glioma. Time point defined: week 11, during vaccination. Every vaccination contained 300 ug of the mutant IDH1 20-mer peptide and was paired with topical imiquimod. These receptors are not linked to any known antigen. The data were produced by immunoSEQ multiplex PCR, yet TCRdb's version contains in-frame clones alone and is incomplete. The sample holds some 60,000 clones; approximately 80% are singletons and the top ten take 5.5% to 7%. Sequencing used PBMCs, obtained from a glioma patient whose treatment included an IDH1 peptide vaccine. Every receptor here comes from a man aged 45 to 65 with glioma.

The chain employs TRBV28 and TRBJ2-7; D unclear. Deletions cut 3 bases from V and 1 base from J, with 19 bases between. The germline V gene has CDR1 MDHEN and CDR2 SYDVKM. The CDR3 contains 17 residues. In DNA form, the CDR3 reads TGTGCCAGCAGTTTCAAGAGATCTAGGGTAGGGTCCTACGAGCAGTACTTC. It codes for CASSFKRSRVGSYEQYF.

About this clone: A junction boundary mismatches the germline segment, possibly from a read error. Other nucleotide sequences from this sample produce the same CDR3. The chain combines TRBV6-5 with TRBJ2-7, with D possibly matching TRBD2 (6 bases). The CDR3 covers 16 residues. CDR1 is MNHEY and CDR2 is SVGAGI in the germline V gene. The CDR3 bases are TGCGCCAGCAGTTACTCCCCTCCGGATTCGGGGGACGAGCAGTACTTC. Its translation: CASSYSPPDSGDEQYF.

V gene TRBV5-5 combines with J gene TRBJ1-5; TRBD1 matches at 9 bases. J lost 4 bases, V lost 6 bases, and 8 bases had no gene match. Germline values: CDR1 SGHKS, CDR2 YYEKEE (reference sequence). The CDR3 covers 15 residues. CDR3 residues: CASNLQGARNQPQHF. The CDR3 DNA reads as TGTGCCAGCAACCTACAGGGGGCGAGGAATCAGCCCCAGCATTTT.

The V and J genes are TRBV7-9 and TRBJ2-6; no firm D call. CDR1 and CDR2 from the germline V gene are SEHNR and FQNEAQ (reference sequence). The CDR3 is made up of 17 amino acids. V was shortened by 1 base and J by 4 bases, with 14 bases between the two germline ends. The CDR3 sequence is CASSLEGRFAGANVLTF. The CDR3 DNA is TGTGCCAGCAGCTTAGAAGGAAGGTTCGCCGGGGCCAACGTCCTGACTTTC.

V is TRBV7-9 and J is TRBJ2-2; unclear D gene. Trimming pared 3 bases from V and 8 bases from J, leaving 13 bases between. The CDR3 is 14 residues long. The germline V gene has CDR1 SEHNR and CDR2 FQNEAQ (reference sequence). The DNA of the CDR3 is TGTGCCAGCAGCTTGGAAGGATCAAGTGGGGAGCTGTTTTTT. As protein: CASSLEGSSGELFF.

The rearrangement links TRBV5-4 to TRBJ2-5, with TRBD2 matching 11 bases. With V trimmed by 4 bases and J by 4 bases, 9 bases remained unmatched. The CDR3 has 16 amino acids. CDR1 is SGHNT and CDR2 is YYREEE in the germline V gene (reference sequence). CDR3 residues: CASSPRTSGFGETQYF. The CDR3 DNA reads TGTGCCAGCAGCCCGAGGACTAGCGGGTTCGGAGAGACCCAGTACTTC.

This clone turned up a few times. The V gene is TRBV2, the J gene TRBJ1-2; 7 bases are shared with TRBD1. Germline V lookup: CDR1 SNHLY, CDR2 FYNNEI. V lost 2 bases and J lost 8; bases outside the gene matches: 5. The CDR3 spans 13 residues. CDR3 coding DNA: TGTGCCAGCAGTGAAAAGGGGGCTCGAGGCTACACCTTC. As protein: CASSEKGARGYTF.

The chain uses TRBV18 and TRBJ1-2, with 10 bases matching TRBD1. The germline CDR1 and CDR2 sequences are KGHSH and LQKENI. The V and J ends lost 2 bases and 7 bases, in that order; junction bases with no gene match: 13. The CDR3 is 17 residues long. This CDR3 is CASSPVALGQGESGYTF. The CDR3 coding sequence is TGTGCCAGCTCACCAGTCGCCCTTGGACAGGGGGAGAGTGGCTACACCTTC.

The CDR3 sequence is CASSLRAMNTEAFF. The CDR3 DNA sequence: TGCGCCAGCAGCTTGAGGGCCATGAACACTGAAGCTTTCTTT. The J gene is TRBJ1-1, the V gene TRBV5-1; D is unclear. CDR3 length equals 14 residues. Germline V CDR1 and CDR2: SGHRS, YFSETQ. Trimming took off 1 base at V and 0 bases at J, with 7 bases between the two ends.

The chain links TRBV4-1 to TRBJ1-4; no clear D. Trimming stripped 2 bases from V and 8 bases from J, with 6 bases between. The CDR3 is made up of 12 amino acids. Germline V gene lookup returns CDR1 MGHRA and CDR2 YSYEKL. CDR3 nucleotide sequence: TGCGCCAGCAGCCAACCGTACGAAAAACTGTTTTTT. Translating it yields CASSQPYEKLFF.

This sequence joins TRBV5-1 and TRBJ2-5; D is ambiguous. The CDR3 is made up of 13 amino acids. Looked up from germline, CDR1 is SGHRS and CDR2 is YFSETQ. V lost 1 base and J 1 base, leaving 5 bases between the germline ends. CDR3 amino acids: CASSLTAQETQYF. CDR3 coding DNA: TGCGCCAGCAGCTTGACGGCCCAAGAGACCCAGTACTTC.

This rearrangement joins TRBV4-3 to TRBJ2-3; no reliable D call. This CDR3 has 13 amino acids. Germline V gives CDR1 LGHNA, CDR2 YSLEER. With 0 bases removed from V and 2 bases from J, the gap between germline ends came to 3 bases. The CDR3 sequence: CASSQELTDTQYF. The CDR3 DNA reads TGCGCCAGCAGCCAAGAACTCACAGATACGCAGTATTTT.

V and J are TRBV6-1 and TRBJ2-3; 9 bases fit TRBD1. J gave up 4 bases and V 6 bases, and 5 bases lay outside the gene matches. Germline CDR1 reads MNHNS; CDR2 reads SASEGT. The CDR3 sequence is 14 residues long. CDR3 sequence reads: CASRGTGSPDTQYF. CDR3 bases: TGTGCCAGCAGGGGGACAGGGAGCCCAGATACGCAGTATTTT.

The chain recombines TRBV11-3 with TRBJ2-7; D remains unclear. Germline lookup yields CDR1 SGHNT and CDR2 YENEEA. With 4 bases removed from V and 9 bases from J, the gap between germline ends came to 19 bases. This CDR3 spans 14 amino acids. The CDR3, as DNA: TGTGCCAGCAGCTCCTCGCGTCGGGTGTGGGCGCAGTACTTC. Its translation: CASSSSRRVWAQYF.